The 19 T cell receptor beta chains below all came from one sample that was sequenced in a study of T cell clonality in common variable immunodeficiency. No cognate antigen is known for these TCRs. The table came from immunoSEQ multiplex PCR; TCRdb's copy has only in-frame clones and leaves some out. In total the sample includes roughly 42,000 clones, none of them seen once. Study findings and constraints: In common variable immunodeficiency, TCR beta chains reportedly carried fewer deletions and N-nucleotide insertions.

Sequences were obtained from peripheral blood mononuclear cells. These receptors were collected from a human donor with common variable immunodeficiency.

Regarding this clone: Read sequence stops 3 residues before the CDR3 end, and the germline J gene provides the missing end. The gene calls are TRBV11-2 and TRBJ1-2; tentative D call: TRBD1 (5 bases). V lost 7 bases, J lost 2 bases, and 11 bases lay in between. This CDR3 has 13 residues. Per the germline V gene, CDR1 is SGHAT and CDR2 is FQNNGV. CDR3 in amino acids: CASTRTGNYGYTF. CDR3 bases read: TGTGCCAGCACCAGAACAGGCAACTATGGC. The whole variable domain, remainder taken from reference TRBV11-2 and TRBJ1-2, is EAGVAQSPRYKIIEKRQSVAFWCNPISGHATLYWYQQILGQGPKLLIQFQNNGVVDDSQLPKDRFSAERLKGVDSTLKIQPAKLEDSAVYLCASTRTGNYGYTFGSGTRLTVV.

This clone was detected a few times. The CDR3 is cut off 3 residues early in the read; its end comes from the germline J gene. This sequence joins TRBV18 and TRBJ2-6; TRBD1 matches 12 bases. The CDR3 has 17 residues. Per germline, CDR1 KGHSH and CDR2 LQKENI. J lost 4 bases, V lost 0 bases, and 1 base had no gene match. CDR3 DNA, as far as it was read: TGTGCCAGCTCACCACCGGGACAGGGGGCCGGGGCCAACGTC. Its translation is CASSPPGQGAGANV. The full CDR3 reads CASSPPGQGAGANVLTF.

This clone showed up just a few times. The read ends 3 residues early relative to the CDR3; the germline J gene fills the gap. The chain uses TRBV7-2 and TRBJ2-2, with unresolved D. Germline V lookup: CDR1 SGHTA, CDR2 FQGNSA. The CDR3 length is 13 residues. Trimming removed 4 bases at V and 1 base at J, with 4 bases between. The CDR3 is CASSSRNTGELFF. Incomplete CDR3 DNA: TGTGCCAGCAGCTCCAGGAACACCGGGGAG.

This clone was recorded many times. The read is 3 residues too short to cover the CDR3 end, so that end is filled in from the germline J gene. The V and J genes are TRBV20-1 and TRBJ2-2; the D gene is possibly TRBD2 (7 bases). V was trimmed by 5 bases and J by 0 bases, leaving 10 bases between them. Germline CDR1 is DFQATT and CDR2 is SNEGSKA (reference sequence). The CDR3 length is 14 residues. The sequenced part of the CDR3 DNA is TGCAGTGCTCGCGGGGGCCCGAACACCGGGGAG. It yields the protein CSARGGPNTGE. The whole CDR3 protein reads CSARGGPNTGELFF.

This clone was counted ten times or more. The read falls 3 residues short of the CDR3 end, and the missing part is taken from the germline J gene. The chain has TRBV19 and TRBJ2-5, with TRBD1 matching over 8 bases. In germline, CDR1 is LNHDA, CDR2 SQIVND (reference sequence). The CDR3 spans 13 residues. With V trimmed by 7 bases and J by 3 bases, 4 bases remained unmatched. The CDR3 bases that were read are TGTGCCAGTACCAGGGGGCAGAAAGAGACC. Residues: CASTRGQKET. The complete CDR3 protein is CASTRGQKETQYF.

This clone was seen a few times. With the read ending 3 residues before the CDR3 end, the germline J gene is used to fill in that end. The gene calls are TRBV6-1 and TRBJ1-2, with 7 nucleotides matching TRBD1. The CDR3 totals 14 residues. V lost 4 bases to trimming and J lost 7 bases; unmatched junction nucleotides: 9. Germline CDR1 MNHNS, CDR2 SASEGT. Incomplete CDR3 DNA: TGTGCCAGCAGTGCCGAACAGGGGTACTTTGGC. This translates into CASSAEQGYFG. The CDR3, in full, reads CASSAEQGYFGYTF.

In its sample, this clone was seen many times. Read coverage stops 3 residues before the CDR3 terminus; the germline J gene supplies the remainder. V is TRBV7-2 and J is TRBJ2-5; 7 bases are a match to TRBD1. The CDR3 is 14 amino acids. The junction had 7 bases not matched to a gene; V was cut back by 4 bases and J by 5 bases. CDR1 SGHTA and CDR2 FQGNSA come from the germline V gene. The sequenced part of the CDR3 DNA is TGTGCCAGCAGCTACAGGGGATTTACGGAGACC. This codes for CASSYRGFTET. The entire CDR3 protein reads CASSYRGFTETQYF.

This clone turned up a few times. The DNA ends 3 residues before the CDR3 does, and the rest of the CDR3 is filled in from the germline J gene. V and J are TRBV7-3 and TRBJ2-5; TRBD1 might be the D (5 bases). Trimming stripped 5 bases from V and 4 bases from J, with 11 bases between. Germline loops: CDR1 SGHTA, CDR2 FQGTGA. CDR3 length equals 13 residues. The DNA read from the CDR3 is TGTGCCAGCAGCCCAGGGCCACCAGAGACC. Encoded protein: CASSPGPPET. The complete CDR3 reads CASSPGPPETQYF.

Turning to this clone: Read coverage stops 3 residues before the CDR3 terminus; the germline J gene supplies the remainder. The chain joins TRBV19 to TRBJ1-1, with 9 bases fitting TRBD1. With V trimmed by 10 bases and J by 5 bases, 8 bases remained unmatched. In germline, CDR1 is LNHDA, CDR2 SQIVND (reference sequence). The length of the CDR3 is 13 residues. CDR3 sequence: CATPGQGGTEAFF. The covered CDR3 bases are TGTGCCACCCCGGGACAGGGAGGTACTGAA.

In this sample, this clone turned up a few times. The read gets to within 3 residues of the CDR3 end, and the germline J gene fills in the rest. The rearrangement links TRBV30 to TRBJ2-3; D may be TRBD2 (5 bases). V was cut by 0 bases and J by 1 base, with 11 bases left in between. The CDR3 sequence is 15 residues long. The germline V gene has CDR1 GTSNPN and CDR2 SVGIG (reference sequence). The CDR3 is CAWSVTGIRTDTQYF. Partial CDR3 DNA: TGTGCCTGGAGTGTTACGGGGATCCGCACAGATACG.

This clone was detected a few times. The observed sequence ends 3 residues before the CDR3 terminus, with the missing tail filled in from the germline J gene. The gene calls are TRBV7-9 and TRBJ2-2; 10 bases line up with TRBD2. V lost 6 bases to trimming and J lost 5 bases; unmatched junction nucleotides: 0. The CDR3 contains 13 residues. Germline V gene sequence: CDR1 SEHNR, CDR2 FQNEAQ (reference sequence). The CDR3 DNA, read in part, is TGTGCCAGCAGTAGCGGGAGGACCGGGGAG. As protein: CASSSGRTGE. The whole CDR3 sequence reads CASSSGRTGELFF.

This clone appeared many times. The read terminates 3 residues before the CDR3 end, so the remaining end is supplied by the germline J gene. The chain has TRBV4-1 and TRBJ1-6, with TRBD1 as a possible D gene (6 bases). This CDR3 contains 13 residues. Trimming pared 8 bases from V and 4 bases from J, leaving 9 bases between. Germline values: CDR1 MGHRA, CDR2 YSYEKL. Partial CDR3 DNA: TGCGCCAGCTTGGACAGTTATAATTCACCC. It specifies CASLDSYNSP. The whole CDR3 sequence is CASLDSYNSPLHF.

The covered CDR3 bases are TGCGCCAGCAGCAGGGGACAGGGGAGCACAGATACG. Translated: CASSRGQGSTDT. From start to end, the CDR3 is CASSRGQGSTDTQYF. V gene TRBV5-1 combines with J gene TRBJ2-3; 10 bases match TRBD1. The sequence runs out 3 residues before the end of the CDR3; the remainder is reconstructed from the germline J gene. Unmatched junction bases numbered 2, after V lost 4 bases and J lost 0 bases. The CDR3 length is 15 residues. CDR1 is SGHRS, CDR2 YFSETQ, per germline.

This clone was seen a handful of times. The read stops 3 residues short of the end of the CDR3; the missing end is completed from the germline J gene. The V call is TRBV7-2, the J call TRBJ2-3; weak D call: TRBD2 (5 bases). V was trimmed by 2 bases and J by 6 bases, leaving 12 bases between them. Germline CDR1 and CDR2: SGHTA and FQGNSA. This CDR3 is 14 amino acids long. Partial CDR3 DNA: TGTGCCAGCAGCTTACAAGCGGCCGGGGATACG. Translation gives CASSLQAAGDT. The full CDR3 protein is CASSLQAAGDTQYF.

This clone occurred many times. The read ends 3 residues early relative to the CDR3; the germline J gene fills the gap. This chain joins TRBV20-1 and TRBJ1-2, with TRBD1 matching over 8 bases. The V gene end was trimmed by 3 bases and the J gene end by 4 bases; junction bases not matched to a gene: 10. The CDR3 totals 15 residues. CDR1 is DFQATT and CDR2 is SNEGSKA in the germline V gene (reference sequence). The CDR3 DNA, read in part, is TGCAGTGCTAGGCCCGGGACAGGAAAATTCTATGGC. Protein sequence: CSARPGTGKFYG. The entire CDR3 protein is CSARPGTGKFYGYTF.

Worth noting for this clone: The read ends 3 residues shy of where the CDR3 ends; the end is completed using the germline J gene. This sequence joins TRBV6-2 or TRBV6-3 and TRBJ1-2; possibly TRBD1 for D (6 bases). The CDR3 totals 14 residues. Trimming stripped 7 bases from V and 0 bases from J, with 12 bases between. Germline V CDR1 and CDR2: MNHEY, SVGEGT. CDR3 DNA, as far as it was read: TGTGCCAGCACTCGTTCAGGGGCTAACTATGGC. Residues: CASTRSGANYG. The CDR3 in its entirety is CASTRSGANYGYTF.

About this clone itself: The read gets to within 3 residues of the CDR3 end, and the germline J gene fills in the rest. This chain connects TRBV7-7 to TRBJ2-5, with TRBD2 as a possible D gene (5 bases). Trimming removed 3 bases from V and 4 bases from J, with 12 bases in between. Per the germline V gene, CDR1 is SSHAT and CDR2 is FNYEAQ (reference sequence). The CDR3 consists of 14 residues. CDR3 DNA, as far as it was read: TGTGCCAGCAGCTTTCGGGGAACTGGAGAGACC. Amino acid sequence: CASSFRGTGET. The whole CDR3 reads CASSFRGTGETQYF.

This clone has ten or more counts. From the germline J gene comes the end of the CDR3, since the read stops 3 residues before it. The chain has TRBV20-1 and TRBJ2-3; a weak D match, TRBD1 (5 bases). V lost 4 bases and J 5 bases, leaving 10 bases between the germline ends. Germline V gene sequence: CDR1 DFQATT, CDR2 SNEGSKA (reference sequence). The CDR3 spans 12 residues. CDR3 DNA (partial): TGCAGTGCTAAAGGGGATAGAGATACG. Residues: CSAKGDRDT. The CDR3 in its entirety is CSAKGDRDTQYF.

This clone was seen more than once but under ten times. The read stops 3 residues short of the end of the CDR3; the missing end is completed from the germline J gene. The chain links TRBV7-8 to TRBJ2-7; 11 bases map to TRBD2. This CDR3 region has 15 residues. Germline CDR1 is SGHVS and CDR2 is FQNEAQ. Trimming at V came to 2 bases and at J to 2 bases, leaving 2 bases not matched to a gene. The CDR3 sequence is CASSLLAGGTYEQYF. Incomplete CDR3 DNA: TGTGCCAGCAGCTTACTAGCGGGAGGAACCTACGAG.